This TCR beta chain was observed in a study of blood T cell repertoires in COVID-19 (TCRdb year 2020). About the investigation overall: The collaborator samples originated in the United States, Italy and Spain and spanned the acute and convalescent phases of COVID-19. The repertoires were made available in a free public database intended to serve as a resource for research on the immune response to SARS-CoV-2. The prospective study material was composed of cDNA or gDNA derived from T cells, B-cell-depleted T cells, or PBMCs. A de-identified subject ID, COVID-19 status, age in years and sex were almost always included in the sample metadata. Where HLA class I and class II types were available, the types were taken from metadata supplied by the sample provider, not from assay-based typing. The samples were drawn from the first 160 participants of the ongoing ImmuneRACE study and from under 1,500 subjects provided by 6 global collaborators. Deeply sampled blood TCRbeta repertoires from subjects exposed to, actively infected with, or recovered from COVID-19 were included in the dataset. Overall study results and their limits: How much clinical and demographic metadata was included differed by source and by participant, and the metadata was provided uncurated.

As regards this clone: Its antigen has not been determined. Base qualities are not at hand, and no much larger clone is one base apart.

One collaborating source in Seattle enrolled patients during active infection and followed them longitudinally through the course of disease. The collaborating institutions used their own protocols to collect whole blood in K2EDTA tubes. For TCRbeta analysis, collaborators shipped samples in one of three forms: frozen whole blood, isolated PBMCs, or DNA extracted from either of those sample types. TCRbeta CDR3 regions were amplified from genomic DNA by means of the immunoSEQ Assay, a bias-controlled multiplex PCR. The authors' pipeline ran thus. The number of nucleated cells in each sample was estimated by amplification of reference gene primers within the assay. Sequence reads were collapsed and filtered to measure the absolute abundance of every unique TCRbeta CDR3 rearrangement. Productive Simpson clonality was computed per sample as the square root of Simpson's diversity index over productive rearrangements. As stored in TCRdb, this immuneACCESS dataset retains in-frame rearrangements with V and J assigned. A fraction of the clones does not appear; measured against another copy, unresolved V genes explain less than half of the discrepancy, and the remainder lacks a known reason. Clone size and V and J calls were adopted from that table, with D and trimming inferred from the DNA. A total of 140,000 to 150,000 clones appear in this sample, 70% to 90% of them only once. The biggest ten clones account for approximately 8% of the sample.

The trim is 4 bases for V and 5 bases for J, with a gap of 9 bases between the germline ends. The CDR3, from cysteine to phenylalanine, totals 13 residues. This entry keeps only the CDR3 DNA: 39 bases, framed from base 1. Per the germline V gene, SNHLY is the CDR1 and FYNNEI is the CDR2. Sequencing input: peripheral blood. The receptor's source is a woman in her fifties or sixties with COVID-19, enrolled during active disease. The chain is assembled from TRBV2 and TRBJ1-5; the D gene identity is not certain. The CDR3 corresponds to CASSGYTDQPQHF. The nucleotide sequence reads TGTGCCAGCAGTGGATACACCGATCAGCCCCAGCATTTT.